The present T cell receptor (beta chain) was sequenced within a study of cytomegalovirus exposure and HLA in healthy donors (dated by TCRdb to between 2016 and 2019). Regarding the complete study: According to an earlier analysis of a few hundred of the donors, some 180 million T cells yielded 117 million unique TCR beta sequences and roughly 280 Gb of sequence data. Using immunosequencing, the study profiled T cell repertoires from 640 or so subjects and related those repertoires to cytomegalovirus serostatus. An earlier analysis of about 600 of the donors used high-throughput TCR beta sequencing to judge whether each TCR beta V gene segment behaved as functional or pseudogenic. The genetic ancestry cluster associated with self-reported Caucasian donors included approximately 85% of the 398 genotyped donors. Across under 500 genotyped donors of the cohort, an average of approximately 200,000 unique TCR beta nucleotide sequences per donor were sequenced, and roughly 17% of those sequences were non-productive. Because of strong linkage in the cohort, a handful of DR-DQ haplotypes were treated as single units for association and clustering. In a later analysis, previously published TCR beta repertoires from about 670 donors were re-analyzed and high-resolution HLA genotyping was added so that TCR occurrence patterns could be studied. In addition to the first cohort of roughly 670 subjects, a separate validation cohort of approximately 130 different subjects was used. A later genetic analysis took genome-wide SNP genotypes for about 55% of the 666 donors and used that subset as a discovery cohort. High-throughput TCR immunosequencing, statistical association of individual TCRs with disease status, and machine learning were combined to predict cytomegalovirus infection status. The later analysis used no new phenotypic data to find candidate immune exposures, relying instead on TCR beta sequences and their occurrence across donors. Typing coverage differed by locus: A, B, C, DRB1 and DQB1 were typed in roughly 620-640 donors, DQA1 in 500 to 550, DPA1 in around 610, and DPB1 in 472. Every repertoire in the discovery cohort had been generated on one and the same sequencing platform. The study aimed to test whether cataloging public T cell receptors could reveal signatures of past pathogen exposure. Approximately 330 gigabases of sequencing data and 91 million or so unique TCR sequences made up an early release that covered some 640 HLA-typed donors. HLA typing included class I and class II loci at four-digit resolution. Donor age, sex, ethnicity and CMV serostatus were collected together with the repertoire data.

Receptor libraries were prepared by the immunoSEQ multiplex PCR assay. For the multiplex PCR, a mixture combining 60 forward primers for TCR Vbeta segments and 13 reverse primers for TCR Jbeta segments was used. The CDR3 region of rearranged TCR beta genes was amplified from genomic DNA by a multiplex PCR assay. The amplified TCR beta libraries were sequenced on the Illumina HiSeq System as 87-base-pair reads. The authors processed their data as follows. A later analysis counted tens of millions of unique TCR beta chains across the 550 to 700 repertoires, and 10 million to 12 million of these chains were shared by at least two donors. A nearest-neighbor algorithm error-corrected the raw reads and collapsed the reads into unique sequences, merging closely related sequences to remove PCR and sequencing errors. CDR3 sequences were aligned to IMGT reference sequences to assign V, D and J gene segments. Each retained sequence needed at least a six-nucleotide match to both a V gene segment and a J gene segment. A rearrangement counted as productive if the CDR3 had no stop codons and remained in frame with V and J, and every other rearrangement counted as non-productive. CDR3 was defined according to IMGT convention as the region running from the second conserved V-encoded cysteine to the conserved J-encoded phenylalanine. Sequences without an unambiguous match to a single V gene segment were excluded from the earlier analysis of about 600 of the donors. An earlier analysis of roughly 590 of the donors called V segments functional above 56.7% productive rearrangements and segregating when the between-donor standard deviation exceeded 5%. A statistical classification framework was built for diagnosing cytomegalovirus status from the catalog of TCR beta chain sequences. V and J gene assignment, in a later analysis, came from comparing TCR nucleotide sequences with IMGT/GENE-DB human TR gene sequences. A later analysis assigned CDR3 sequences and most-parsimonious VDJ recombination scenarios with the TCRdist pipeline. In a later analysis, every TCR beta chain was defined by the combination of its CDR3 amino acid sequence and its V-gene family, and reads without a unique V-gene family were dropped. A later analysis removed roughly 590 highly shared, low-generation-probability nucleotide sequences to deal with suspected cross-contamination and a sequencing artifact. For each public chain, a later analysis derived a clonal expansion index from normalized ranks of inferred template counts within each repertoire. In a later analysis, generation probabilities were computed using a VDJ recombination model fitted to out-of-frame rearrangements, and the results were checked against IGoR. In a later analysis, TCR-TCR, TCR-HLA and TCR-CMV co-occurrence was scored with hypergeometric tests, and a repertoire-size bias correction was applied to TCR pairs. A later analysis estimated false discovery rates by permuting HLA or CMV assignments 20 times. In a later analysis, co-occurring TCRs were grouped using DBSCAN, and TCRdist sequence similarity was added for clustering within HLA-allele-positive subsets. Repertoires with fewer than 30,000 or more than 120,000 public chains, plus five repertoires with anomalous nucleotide sharing, were excluded from co-occurrence clustering. TCRdb mirrors the immuneACCESS table, restricted to in-frame sequences. Some clones are absent from its copies; in checked studies, under half trace to an unresolved V gene, and the reason for the others is unknown. V and J calls and clone size are those listed in that table; D and trimming were worked out from the DNA. The sample has approximately 81,000 clones on record, about four fifths of them singletons. The ten largest clones capture approximately 2.4% of the sample.

The cohort was made up of roughly 670 healthy bone marrow donors. At the time of sampling, every cohort member was nominally healthy, though immune exposures that went unrecorded were likely present. The donor was CMV seronegative and was included in the group of 352 seronegative cohort members. Each donor provided a peripheral blood sample, and peripheral blood mononuclear cells were used for TCR beta sequencing. Genomic DNA extraction from the blood cell samples was performed with the Qiagen DNeasy Blood Extraction Kit. In regard to this clone: The antigen this receptor binds is unknown. Base quality data are lacking; no much larger clone is found one base away.

The study at large found these results: In a later analysis, most CMV-associated TCR beta chains were found to appear HLA-restricted, with HLA associations seemingly driven largely by CMV exposure. In a later genetic analysis, fewer N-insertions in productive TCRs were reported among donors in an Asian-associated ancestry cluster than the roughly 700-donor mean. The authors suggested that the approach could potentially be generalized to other disease states and immunological phenotypes. In a later analysis, the rate of TCR association differed among HLA loci, with DRB1 alleles having the most associated TCRs and HLA-C alleles having the fewest. Because HLA typing was missing for some donors at each locus, association tests included only the typed subset. A few of the identified cytomegalovirus-associated TCR beta chains were confirmed in vitro to be specific for cytomegalovirus antigens. In a later analysis, several top co-occurrence clusters were reported to appear linked to parvovirus B19, influenza, CMV and Epstein-Barr virus. Presence/absence analyses assumed roughly uniform sequencing depth across donors, an assumption that may not hold. Cytomegalovirus status was reported to be diagnosed by the classifier with high specificity and sensitivity in both the original and validation cohorts. Linkage disequilibrium might explain the correlated functional status among segregating V segments, but an unknown experimental factor could not be excluded. CMV serostatus was the only immune exposure information available for the cohort. In this cohort, only TCR beta chains were sequenced, and detectable features were limited by the absence of alpha or paired-chain data. Compared with equally common non-associated chains, HLA-associated TCR beta chains in a later analysis were more clonally expanded and had lower generation probabilities. While some public TCRs were present in many individuals, most TCR sequences turned up only very rarely across donors. The earlier analysis of around 600 of the donors excluded roughly 16 rarely observed V segments, including chromosome 9 orphons, because counts were too low. In a later analysis, 16,951 TCR beta sequences were associated with specific HLA alleles at a false discovery rate of 0.05. In an earlier analysis of around 500 of the donors, most TCR beta V segments appeared in productive rearrangements about 90% or about 30% of the time, broadly matching IMGT annotations. Because the 87-base-pair reads could not distinguish some IMGT-functional V segments, including TRBV6-2 and TRBV6-3, those segments were excluded. Strong co-occurrence of HLA alleles, especially DR and DQ, made assigning TCR associations to individual alleles difficult. A further reported finding was that TCR beta sequences accurately predicted the HLA-A and HLA-B alleles for most subjects in the first cohort. V-gene and J-gene trimming of TCR beta chains was associated with a missense DCLRE1C variant in a later genetic analysis, and the association was replicated in an independent cohort. A cluster of highly shared sequence variants was judged likely to represent a technical artifact of the sequencing pipeline. In the study, about 150 TCR beta chains were listed as associated with cytomegalovirus.

CDR1 and CDR2 are drawn from the germline V gene (reference sequence): SGHKS, YYEKEE. The CDR3 numbers 15 residues from cysteine through phenylalanine. CDR3 DNA only is kept here, 45 bases in frame from base 1. Trimming leaves V shorter by 0 bases and J shorter by 6 bases, with the junction holding 4 bases beyond the gene matches. The rearranged chain carries TRBV5-5 and TRBJ2-3; 10 junctional bases match TRBD2. The sequencing sample was made of PBMCs. The origin of this receptor is a woman in her forties or fifties in good health and CMV-seronegative. In nucleotides, the sequence is TGTGCCAGCAGCTTGGGAGCGGGGGGGCCGGATACGCAGTATTTT. It translates to CASSLGAGGPDTQYF.